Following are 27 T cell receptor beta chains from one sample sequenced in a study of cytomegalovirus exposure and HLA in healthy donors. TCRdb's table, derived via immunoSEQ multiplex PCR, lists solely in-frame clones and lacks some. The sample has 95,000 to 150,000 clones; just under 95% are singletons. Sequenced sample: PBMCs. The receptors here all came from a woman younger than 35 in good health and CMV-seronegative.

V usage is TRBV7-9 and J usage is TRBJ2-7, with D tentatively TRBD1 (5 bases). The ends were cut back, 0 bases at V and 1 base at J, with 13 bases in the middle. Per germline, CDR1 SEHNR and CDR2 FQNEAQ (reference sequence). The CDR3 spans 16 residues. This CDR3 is CASSLARDRLSYEQYF. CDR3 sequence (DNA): TGTGCCAGCAGCTTAGCCCGCGACAGACTTTCCTACGAGCAGTACTTC. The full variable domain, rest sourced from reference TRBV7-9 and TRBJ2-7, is DTGVSQNPRHKITKRGQNVTFRCDPISEHNRLYWYRQTLGQGPEFLTYFQNEAQLEKSRLLSDRFSAERPKGSFSTLEIQRTEQGDSAMYLCASSLARDRLSYEQYFGPGTRLTVT.

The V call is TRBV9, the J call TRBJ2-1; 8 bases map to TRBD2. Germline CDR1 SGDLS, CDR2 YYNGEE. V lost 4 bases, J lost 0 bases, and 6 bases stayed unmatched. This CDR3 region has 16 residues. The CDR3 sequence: CASSPERGSSYNEQFF. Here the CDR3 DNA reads TGTGCCAGCAGCCCCGAGCGGGGGAGCTCCTACAATGAGCAGTTCTTC.

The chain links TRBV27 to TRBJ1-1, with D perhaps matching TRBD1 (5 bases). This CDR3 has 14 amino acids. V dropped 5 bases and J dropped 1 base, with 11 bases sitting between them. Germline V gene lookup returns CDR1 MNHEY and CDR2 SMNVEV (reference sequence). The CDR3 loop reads CASSPGGWNTEAFF. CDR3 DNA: TGTGCCAGCAGTCCGGGGGGGTGGAACACTGAAGCTTTCTTT.

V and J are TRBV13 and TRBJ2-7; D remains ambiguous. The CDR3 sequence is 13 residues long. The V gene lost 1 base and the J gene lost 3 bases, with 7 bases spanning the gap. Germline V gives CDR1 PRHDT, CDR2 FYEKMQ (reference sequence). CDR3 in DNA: TGTGCCAGCAGCTTAGTACAGAGCTACGAGCAGTACTTC. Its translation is CASSLVQSYEQYF.

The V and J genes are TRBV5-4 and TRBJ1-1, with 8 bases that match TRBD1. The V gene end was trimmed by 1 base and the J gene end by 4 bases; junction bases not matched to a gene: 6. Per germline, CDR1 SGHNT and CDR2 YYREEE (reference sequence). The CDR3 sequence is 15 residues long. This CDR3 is CASSLSFTGGTEAFF. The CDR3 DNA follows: TGTGCCAGCAGCTTGTCTTTCACAGGGGGCACTGAAGCTTTCTTT.

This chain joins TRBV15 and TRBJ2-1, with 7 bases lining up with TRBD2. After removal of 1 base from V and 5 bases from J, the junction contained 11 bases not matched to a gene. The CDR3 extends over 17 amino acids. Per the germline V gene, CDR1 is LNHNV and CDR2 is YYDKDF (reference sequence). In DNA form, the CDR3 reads TGTGCCACCAGCAGAGTCGGGGGAGGGCCTCAGAACAATGAGCAGTTCTTC. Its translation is CATSRVGGGPQNNEQFF. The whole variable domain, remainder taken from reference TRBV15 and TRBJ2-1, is DAMVIQNPRYQVTQFGKPVTLSCSQTLNHNVMYWYQQKSSQAPKLLFHYYDKDFNNEADTPDNFQSRRPNTSFCFLDIRSPGLGDTAMYLCATSRVGGGPQNNEQFFGPGTRLTVL.

CDR3 sequence (DNA): TGTGCCAGCAGTGAAGGCAGGGGTTATACCGGGGAGCTGTTTTTT. Translated, it gives CASSEGRGYTGELFF. The chain couples TRBV6-1 to TRBJ2-2, with D maybe TRBD1 (6 bases). Trimming took off 1 base at V and 5 bases at J, with 11 bases between the two ends. The CDR3 has 15 amino acids. Germline CDR1 and CDR2: MNHNS and SASEGT.

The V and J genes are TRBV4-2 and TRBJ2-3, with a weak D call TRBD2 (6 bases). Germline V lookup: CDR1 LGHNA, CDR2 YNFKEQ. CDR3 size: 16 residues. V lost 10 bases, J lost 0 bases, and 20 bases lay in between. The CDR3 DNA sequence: TGTGCCACCCAAATCTCTCTAGCGACTAGCACAGATACGCAGTATTTT. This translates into CATQISLATSTDTQYF.

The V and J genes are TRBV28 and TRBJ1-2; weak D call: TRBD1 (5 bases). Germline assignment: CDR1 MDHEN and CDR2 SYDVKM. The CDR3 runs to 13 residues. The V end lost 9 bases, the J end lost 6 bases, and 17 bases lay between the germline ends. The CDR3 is CASQIDSYNGYTF. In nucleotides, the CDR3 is TGTGCCAGTCAAATAGACAGCTATAATGGCTACACCTTC.

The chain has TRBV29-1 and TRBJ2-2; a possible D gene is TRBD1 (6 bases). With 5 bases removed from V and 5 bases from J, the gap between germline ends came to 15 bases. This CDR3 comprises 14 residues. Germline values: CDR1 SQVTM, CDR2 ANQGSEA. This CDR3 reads CSVQYRVGTGELFF. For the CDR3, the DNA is TGCAGCGTTCAATACAGGGTGGGAACCGGGGAGCTGTTTTTT.

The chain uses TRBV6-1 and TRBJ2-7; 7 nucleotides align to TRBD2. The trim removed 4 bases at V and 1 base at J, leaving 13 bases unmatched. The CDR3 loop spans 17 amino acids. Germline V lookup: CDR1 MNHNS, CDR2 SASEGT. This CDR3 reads CASSGPRYLADSYEQYF. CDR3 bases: TGTGCCAGCAGTGGACCTCGTTACCTAGCGGATTCCTACGAGCAGTACTTC.

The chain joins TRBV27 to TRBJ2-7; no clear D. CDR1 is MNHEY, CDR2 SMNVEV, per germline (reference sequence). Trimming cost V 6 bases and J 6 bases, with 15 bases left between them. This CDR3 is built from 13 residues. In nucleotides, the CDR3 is TGTGCCAGCAGCCTAAATCCCCCCCTCGAGCAGTACTTC. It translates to CASSLNPPLEQYF.

The CDR3 DNA follows: TGTGCCAGCAGTAAACGACAGGGGGTAAACTATGGCTACACCTTC. Translation: CASSKRQGVNYGYTF. The chain carries TRBV9 and TRBJ1-2, with 9 nucleotides matching TRBD1. CDR3 length equals 15 residues. V trimming: 5 bases; J trimming: 2 bases; junction bases outside the gene matches: 7. CDR1 is SGDLS and CDR2 is YYNGEE in the germline V gene. The complete variable domain, with remaining parts taken from reference TRBV9 and TRBJ1-2, reads DSGVTQTPKHLITATGQRVTLRCSPRSGDLSVYWYQQSLDQGLQFLIQYYNGEERAKGNILERFSAQQFPDLHSELNLSSLELGDSALYFCASSKRQGVNYGYTFGSGTRLTVV.

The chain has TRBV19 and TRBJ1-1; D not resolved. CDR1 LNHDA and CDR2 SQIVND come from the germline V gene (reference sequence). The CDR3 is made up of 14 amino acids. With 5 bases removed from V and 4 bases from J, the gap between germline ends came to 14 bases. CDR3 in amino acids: CASSSTDLRTEAFF. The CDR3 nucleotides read TGTGCCAGTAGTTCAACCGATCTACGCACTGAAGCTTTCTTT.

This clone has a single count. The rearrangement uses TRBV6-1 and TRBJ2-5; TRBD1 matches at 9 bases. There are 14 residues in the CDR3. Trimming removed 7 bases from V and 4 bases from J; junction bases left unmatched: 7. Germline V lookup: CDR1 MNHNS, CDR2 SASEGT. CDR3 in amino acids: CASTETGGRETQYF. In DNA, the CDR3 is TGTGCCAGCACCGAGACAGGGGGGAGAGAGACCCAGTACTTC.

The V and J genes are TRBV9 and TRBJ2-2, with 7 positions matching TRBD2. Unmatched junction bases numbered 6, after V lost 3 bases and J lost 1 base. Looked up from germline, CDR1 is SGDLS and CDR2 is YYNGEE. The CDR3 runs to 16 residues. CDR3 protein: CASSGTRTLNTGELFF. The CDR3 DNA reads TGTGCCAGCAGCGGGACTAGAACCTTGAACACCGGGGAGCTGTTTTTT.

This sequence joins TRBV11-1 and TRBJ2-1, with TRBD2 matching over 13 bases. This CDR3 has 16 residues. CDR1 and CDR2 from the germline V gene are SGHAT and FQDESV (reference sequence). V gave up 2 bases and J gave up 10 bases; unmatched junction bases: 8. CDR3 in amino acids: CASSLTSGRALKEQFF. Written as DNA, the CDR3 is TGTGCCAGCAGCTTAACTAGCGGGAGGGCCCTCAAAGAGCAGTTCTTC.

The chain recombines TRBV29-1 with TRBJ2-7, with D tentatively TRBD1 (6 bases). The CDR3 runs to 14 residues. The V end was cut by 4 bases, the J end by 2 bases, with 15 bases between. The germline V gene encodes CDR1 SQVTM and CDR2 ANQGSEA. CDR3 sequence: CSVAEGDGTYEQYF. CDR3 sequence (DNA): TGCAGCGTTGCCGAGGGGGACGGCACCTACGAGCAGTACTTC.

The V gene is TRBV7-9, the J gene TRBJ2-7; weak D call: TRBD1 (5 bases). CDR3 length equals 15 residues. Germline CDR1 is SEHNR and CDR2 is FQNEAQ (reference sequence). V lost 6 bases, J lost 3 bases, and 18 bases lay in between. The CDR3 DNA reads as TGTGCCAGCAGTCTTTCCGGGCCTCAGGGCTACGAGCAGTACTTC. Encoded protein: CASSLSGPQGYEQYF.

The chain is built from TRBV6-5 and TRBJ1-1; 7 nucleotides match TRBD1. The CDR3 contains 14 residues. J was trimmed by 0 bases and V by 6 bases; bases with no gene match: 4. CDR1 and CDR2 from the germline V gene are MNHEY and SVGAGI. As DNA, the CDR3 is TGTGCCAGCAGCTTGACAGGGATGAACACTGAAGCTTTCTTT. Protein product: CASSLTGMNTEAFF.

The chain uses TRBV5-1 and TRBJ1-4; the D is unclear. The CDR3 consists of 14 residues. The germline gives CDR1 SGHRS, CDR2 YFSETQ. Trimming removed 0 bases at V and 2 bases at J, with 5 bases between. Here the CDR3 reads CASSLDETNEKLFF. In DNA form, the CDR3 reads TGCGCCAGCAGCTTGGATGAGACTAATGAAAAACTGTTTTTT.

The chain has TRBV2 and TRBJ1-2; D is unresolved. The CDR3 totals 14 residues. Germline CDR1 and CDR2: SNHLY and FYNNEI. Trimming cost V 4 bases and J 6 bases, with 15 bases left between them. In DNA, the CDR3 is TGTGCCAGCAGTGTCCGGGAGATTTCCCATGGCTACACCTTC. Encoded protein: CASSVREISHGYTF.

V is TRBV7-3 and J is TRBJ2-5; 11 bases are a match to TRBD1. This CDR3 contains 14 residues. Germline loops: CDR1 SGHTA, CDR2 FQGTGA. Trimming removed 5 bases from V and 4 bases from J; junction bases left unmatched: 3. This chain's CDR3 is CASSRTGGVETQYF. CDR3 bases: TGTGCCAGCAGCCGGACAGGGGGCGTAGAGACCCAGTACTTC.

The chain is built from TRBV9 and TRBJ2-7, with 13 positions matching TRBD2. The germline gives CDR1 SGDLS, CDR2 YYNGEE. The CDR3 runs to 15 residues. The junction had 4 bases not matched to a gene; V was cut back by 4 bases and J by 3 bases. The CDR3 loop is CASSPGLAGVYEQYF. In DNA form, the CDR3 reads TGTGCCAGCAGCCCCGGACTAGCGGGGGTCTACGAGCAGTACTTC.

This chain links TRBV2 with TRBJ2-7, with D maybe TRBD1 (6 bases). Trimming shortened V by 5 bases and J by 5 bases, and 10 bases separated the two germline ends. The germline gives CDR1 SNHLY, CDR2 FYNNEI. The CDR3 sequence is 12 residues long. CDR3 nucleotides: TGTGCCAGCAGTCCAGGGGTCCACGAGCAGTACTTC. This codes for CASSPGVHEQYF.

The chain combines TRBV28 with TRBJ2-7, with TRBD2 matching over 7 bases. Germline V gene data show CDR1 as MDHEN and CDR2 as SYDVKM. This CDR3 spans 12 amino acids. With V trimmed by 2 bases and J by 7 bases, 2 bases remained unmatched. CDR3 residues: CASSLRREEQYF. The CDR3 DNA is TGTGCCAGCAGTTTAAGGCGGGAGGAGCAGTACTTC.

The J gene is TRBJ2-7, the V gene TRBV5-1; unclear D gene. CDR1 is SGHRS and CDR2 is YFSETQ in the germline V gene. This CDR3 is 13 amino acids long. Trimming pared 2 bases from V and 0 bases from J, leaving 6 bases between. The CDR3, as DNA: TGCGCCAGCAGCTTAACTCTCTCCTACGAGCAGTACTTC. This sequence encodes CASSLTLSYEQYF.